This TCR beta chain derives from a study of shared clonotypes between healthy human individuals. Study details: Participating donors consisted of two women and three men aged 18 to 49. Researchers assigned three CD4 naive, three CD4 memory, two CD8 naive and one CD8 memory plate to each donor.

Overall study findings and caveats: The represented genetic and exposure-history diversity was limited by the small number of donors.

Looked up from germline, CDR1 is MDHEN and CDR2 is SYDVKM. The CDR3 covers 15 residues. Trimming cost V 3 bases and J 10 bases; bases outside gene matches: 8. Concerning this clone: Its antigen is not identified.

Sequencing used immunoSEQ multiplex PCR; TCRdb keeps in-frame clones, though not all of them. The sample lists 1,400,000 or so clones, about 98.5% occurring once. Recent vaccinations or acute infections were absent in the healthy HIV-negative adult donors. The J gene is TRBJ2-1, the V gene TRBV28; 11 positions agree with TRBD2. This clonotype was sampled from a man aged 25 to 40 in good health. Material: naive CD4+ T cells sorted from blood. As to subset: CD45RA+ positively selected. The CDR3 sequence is CASSFIAGGPEEQFF. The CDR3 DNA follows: TGTGCCAGCAGTTTCATAGCGGGAGGGCCGGAAGAGCAGTTCTTC. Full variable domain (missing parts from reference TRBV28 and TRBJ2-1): DVKVTQSSRYLVKRTGEKVFLECVQDMDHENMFWYRQDPGLGLRLIYFSYDVKMKEKGDIPEGYSVSREKKERFSLILESASTNQTSMYLCASSFIAGGPEEQFFGPGTRLTVL.